The 25 T cell receptor beta chains listed next were all sequenced from one sample in a study of blood T cells in healthy people across ages. PCR was performed a second time for about 7 to 12 cycles using a sample-barcoded 5' primer and a J-beta primer mix. TCRdb redid the calling of the 5' RACE reads with MiXCR, one entry per CDR3 protein. The table shows about 2 million distinct CDR3 sequences, with around half occurring only once. The sample was blood. These receptors all come from a woman aged 40 to 55 in good health.

This clonotype was counted between two and nine times. The chain combines TRBV29-1 with TRBJ2-1; 7 bases match TRBD2. The V segment lost 6 bases and the J segment 7 bases; nucleotides outside the gene matches: 6. The CDR3 extends over 12 amino acids. Germline CDR1 reads SQVTM; CDR2 reads ANQGSEA. CDR3 DNA: TGCAGCGTCGGAGGCGGGGGAAATGAGCAGTTCTTC. This encodes CSVGGGGNEQFF.

The chain joins TRBV2 to TRBJ1-2; 10 positions match TRBD1. The CDR3 covers 15 residues. Germline values: CDR1 SNHLY, CDR2 FYNNEI. Trimming took 5 bases from V and 3 from J; bases not matched to a gene: 6. In nucleotides, the CDR3 is TGTGCCAGCAGTCAGTGGGACAGGGGAGACTATGGCTACACCTTC. As protein: CASSQWDRGDYGYTF.

The rearrangement uses TRBV28 and TRBJ2-1; D remains unclear. The V end lost 3 bases, the J end lost 8 bases, and 17 bases lay between the germline ends. This CDR3 spans 15 amino acids. CDR1 is MDHEN, CDR2 SYDVKM, per germline. CDR3 sequence: CASSFSSPGHYEQFF. In DNA, the CDR3 is TGTGCCAGCAGTTTTAGCTCCCCTGGTCATTATGAGCAGTTCTTC.

The genes are TRBV7-9 and TRBJ1-2; unclear D gene. Per the germline V gene, CDR1 is SEHNR and CDR2 is FQNEAQ (reference sequence). The CDR3 is 11 residues long. V was clipped by 2 bases and J by 10 bases, with 8 bases between them. The CDR3: CASSLSSDYTF. For the CDR3, the DNA is TGTGCCAGCAGCTTATCCTCAGACTACACCTTC.

The chain is built from TRBV4-1 and TRBJ2-7; TRBD1 aligns across 7 bases. V lost 0 bases to trimming and J lost 3 bases; unmatched junction nucleotides: 11. The CDR3 loop spans 17 amino acids. Germline values: CDR1 MGHRA, CDR2 YSYEKL. CDR3 residues: CASSQDRRQGVRYEQYF. CDR3 DNA: TGCGCCAGCAGCCAAGATAGGCGACAGGGAGTGCGCTACGAGCAGTACTTC.

This clonotype came up many times. The CDR3 DNA reads as TGTGCCAGCAGCTTAGGGCTAGCGGGGAGTCAAGAGACCCAGTACTTC. It yields the protein CASSLGLAGSQETQYF. This chain links TRBV7-2 with TRBJ2-5; TRBD2 aligns across 9 bases. V shed 1 base, J shed 2 bases, and the junction held 5 bases outside the gene matches. The CDR3 is made up of 16 amino acids. Germline loops: CDR1 SGHTA, CDR2 FQGNSA.

V gene TRBV3-1 combines with J gene TRBJ2-7; D not resolved. The CDR3 runs to 15 residues. Trimming took 1 base from V and 0 from J, leaving 10 bases between them. The germline gives CDR1 LGHDT, CDR2 YNNKEL (reference sequence). CDR3 in amino acids: CASSQVAANSYEQYF. The CDR3 coding sequence is TGTGCCAGCAGCCAAGTCGCAGCGAACTCCTACGAGCAGTACTTC.

V and J are TRBV3-1 and TRBJ2-3; TRBD2 matches 10 bases. Germline V gives CDR1 LGHDT, CDR2 YNNKEL (reference sequence). The CDR3 spans 16 residues. The ends lost 3 bases at V and 4 bases at J; junction bases unmatched: 7. The CDR3 spells CASSQLSGGAADTQYF. Here the CDR3 DNA reads TGTGCCAGCAGCCAGCTAAGCGGGGGGGCGGCAGATACGCAGTATTTT.

This clonotype was observed a few times. V and J are TRBV20-1 and TRBJ2-7; TRBD2 might be the D (5 bases). From germline, CDR1 is DFQATT and CDR2 SNEGSKA (reference sequence). V lost 3 bases and J lost 3, with 12 bases in between. The length of the CDR3 is 13 residues. DNA of the CDR3: TGCAGTGCTAGGGCGGGTGTGGGCTACGAGCAGTACTTC. Translating gives CSARAGVGYEQYF.

In this sample, this clonotype turned up once. Compared with germline, one end of the junction differs, possibly owing to a read error. The rearrangement joins TRBV7-2 to TRBJ2-1; D perhaps matches TRBD2 (6 bases). Germline CDR1 is SGHTA and CDR2 is FQGNSA. This CDR3 is built from 15 residues. The CDR3 region is CASSLGRGSYNGQFF. The CDR3 nucleotides read TGTGCCAGCAGCTTAGGGCGGGGCTCCTACAATGGGCAGTTCTTC.

This clonotype was recorded a few times. The chain combines TRBV5-1 with TRBJ2-5; the D gene is possibly TRBD2 (5 bases). The CDR3 contains 16 residues. From germline, CDR1 is SGHRS and CDR2 YFSETQ. V was trimmed by 1 base and J by 5 bases, leaving 18 bases between them. The CDR3 DNA is TGCGCCAGCAGCTTGTACCTGGGAACCGGCGGGGAGACCCAGTACTTC. This gives the protein CASSLYLGTGGETQYF. Supplemented by reference TRBV5-1 and TRBJ2-5, the full variable domain reads KAGVTQTPRYLIKTRGQQVTLSCSPISGHRSVSWYQQTPGQGLQFLFEYFSETQRNKGNFPGRFSGRQFSNSRSEMNVSTLELGDSALYLCASSLYLGTGGETQYFGPGTRLLVL.

In this sample, this clonotype turned up a few times. The chain recombines TRBV3-1 with TRBJ2-5, with 7 positions matching TRBD1. Matching the DNA end better, TRBJ2-7 makes the J call doubtful. This CDR3 is built from 14 residues. Germline V gives CDR1 LGHDT, CDR2 YNNKEL (reference sequence). Written as DNA, the CDR3 is TGTGCCAGCAGCCGGAACAGGGGTGATTACGAGCAGTACTTC. Residues: CASSRNRGDYEQYF.

V is TRBV27 and J is TRBJ2-7; tentatively, D is TRBD1 (5 bases). The CDR3 loop spans 15 amino acids. CDR1 is MNHEY, CDR2 SMNVEV, per germline (reference sequence). V was cut by 5 bases and J by 3 bases, with 17 bases left in between. The CDR3 loop reads CASSPRDSPFYEQYF. CDR3 bases: TGTGCCAGCAGTCCCCGCGACAGCCCTTTCTACGAGCAGTACTTC.

The DNA for the CDR3 is TGTGCCAGCTCCAGTCTACTAGTAACGAGCGACGAGCAGTACTTC. Translated: CASSSLLVTSDEQYF. The chain employs TRBV25-1 and TRBJ2-1, with D tentatively TRBD2 (5 bases). Matching the DNA end better, TRBJ2-7 makes the J call doubtful. In germline, CDR1 is MGHDK, CDR2 SYGVNS. CDR3 length equals 15 residues.

The V and J genes are TRBV29-1 and TRBJ2-5; the D is unclear. The better agreement between TRBJ2-1 and the DNA end casts doubt on the J call. The CDR3 extends over 15 amino acids. In germline, CDR1 is SQVTM, CDR2 ANQGSEA. The CDR3 loop is CSVEDWWQMQETQFF. The DNA of the CDR3 is TGCAGCGTTGAAGATTGGTGGCAGATGCAAGAGACCCAGTTCTTC.

This clonotype was seen only a few times. The chain is built from TRBV11-3 and TRBJ2-5; D unresolved. Germline V gene sequence: CDR1 SGHNT, CDR2 YENEEA. CDR3 length: 17 residues. V lost 5 bases and J 2 bases, leaving 21 bases between the germline ends. CDR3 coding DNA: TGTGCCAGCAGCCCTTCCGTGATGGAGACCGTACAAGAGACCCAGTACTTC. This codes for CASSPSVMETVQETQYF.

This clonotype was counted a single time. The V gene is TRBV20-1, the J gene TRBJ2-5; the match to TRBD1 covers 9 bases. The DNA matches TRBJ2-7 better at its end, which makes the J call doubtful. The CDR3 runs to 13 residues. From germline, CDR1 is DFQATT and CDR2 SNEGSKA (reference sequence). CDR3 DNA: TGCAGTGCTAGAGTGGACAGGGGCTACGAGCAGTACTTC. Amino acid sequence: CSARVDRGYEQYF.

The CDR3 loop is CASSYSVGAGNQPQHF. The CDR3 coding sequence is TGTGCCAGCAGTTACTCAGTCGGGGCGGGCAATCAGCCCCAGCATTTT. This rearrangement joins TRBV6-2 or TRBV6-3 to TRBJ1-5, with a possible D match to TRBD1 (5 bases). The germline CDR1 and CDR2 sequences are MNHEY and SVGEGT. V was pared by 0 bases and J by 2 bases, with 11 bases between. The CDR3 is made up of 16 amino acids.

The chain combines TRBV7-6 with TRBJ2-7; D gene ambiguous. V shed 5 bases and J shed 0 bases, with 17 bases lying between them. Germline V gene data show CDR1 as SGHVS and CDR2 as FNYEAQ. The CDR3 totals 16 residues. This chain's CDR3 is CASSQNWNSRSYEQYF. In nucleotides, the CDR3 is TGTGCCAGCAGCCAAAACTGGAACTCTCGCTCCTACGAGCAGTACTTC.

The chain uses TRBV12-3 or TRBV12-4 and TRBJ2-1; the match to TRBD2 covers 7 bases. Trimming cost V 6 bases and J 6 bases; bases outside gene matches: 11. The CDR3 has 15 amino acids. CDR3 residues: CASRPTNQRGNEQFF. The CDR3 nucleotides are TGTGCCAGCAGACCGACTAACCAGCGGGGCAATGAGCAGTTCTTC.

The V and J genes are TRBV27 and TRBJ2-5; D is tentatively TRBD1 or TRBD2 (5 bases each). The assigned J gene may be wrong: the sequence end matches TRBJ2-7 better. The germline V gene encodes CDR1 MNHEY and CDR2 SMNVEV (reference sequence). CDR3 size: 12 residues. The CDR3: CASSVMGREQYF. The CDR3 nucleotides are TGTGCCAGCAGTGTTATGGGACGCGAGCAGTACTTC.

The rearrangement links TRBV25-1 to TRBJ1-6, with D uncertain. The ends were cut back, 5 bases at V and 10 bases at J, with 6 bases in the middle. This CDR3 region has 11 residues. Germline CDR1 is MGHDK and CDR2 is SYGVNS. DNA of the CDR3: TGTGCCAGCAGTTCGGGCTCACCCCTCCACTTT. Translating gives CASSSGSPLHF.

The chain carries TRBV20-1 and TRBJ2-1, with TRBD2 identical over 7 bases. This CDR3 region has 14 residues. Per the germline V gene, CDR1 is DFQATT and CDR2 is SNEGSKA (reference sequence). V lost 3 bases and J lost 3; bases outside the gene matches: 5. This CDR3 is CSASTASGYNEQFF. The CDR3 DNA reads as TGCAGTGCTAGTACGGCTAGCGGCTACAATGAGCAGTTCTTC.

This rearrangement joins TRBV18 to TRBJ2-5, with D possibly matching TRBD1 (5 bases). Germline V CDR1 and CDR2: KGHSH, LQKENI. Trimming stripped 4 bases from V and 3 bases from J, with 9 bases between. The CDR3 is 13 residues long. CDR3 in amino acids: CASSRKQEETQYF. The CDR3 nucleotides are TGTGCCAGCTCACGCAAACAGGAAGAGACCCAGTACTTC.

The V call is TRBV9, the J call TRBJ2-1; D is possibly TRBD1 or TRBD2 (5 bases each). The CDR3 loop spans 14 amino acids. Germline CDR1 is SGDLS and CDR2 is YYNGEE. V dropped 3 bases and J dropped 7 bases, with 14 bases sitting between them. The CDR3 here is CASSAAGGRNEQFF. In DNA form, the CDR3 reads TGTGCCAGCAGCGCAGCTGGGGGTCGGAATGAGCAGTTCTTC.